This T cell receptor (beta chain) comes out of a study of blood T cell repertoires in COVID-19. Study context: Donors in the United States, Italy and Spain gave samples during acute or convalescent COVID-19. PBMCs, B-cell-depleted T cells, or T cells provided the cDNA or gDNA that made up the material.

V shed 0 bases and J shed 1 base, with 10 bases lying between them. The germline CDR1 and CDR2 sequences are MGHRA and YSYEKL. The CDR3 is 15 amino acids. Sequencing was performed with immunoSEQ multiplex PCR; in TCRdb, only in-frame clones are kept and a portion is missing. The sample comprises over 85,000 clones, approximately 85% of which are singletons, and under 15% rests with the top ten. This receptor was identified in a human donor in a cohort sampled during active COVID-19. This chain connects TRBV4-1 to TRBJ2-7; no reliable D call. The sample taken for sequencing was peripheral blood. The CDR3 DNA is TGCGCCAGCAGCCAAGACTGGCGGATTTCCTACGAGCAGTACTTC. Translation gives CASSQDWRISYEQYF.